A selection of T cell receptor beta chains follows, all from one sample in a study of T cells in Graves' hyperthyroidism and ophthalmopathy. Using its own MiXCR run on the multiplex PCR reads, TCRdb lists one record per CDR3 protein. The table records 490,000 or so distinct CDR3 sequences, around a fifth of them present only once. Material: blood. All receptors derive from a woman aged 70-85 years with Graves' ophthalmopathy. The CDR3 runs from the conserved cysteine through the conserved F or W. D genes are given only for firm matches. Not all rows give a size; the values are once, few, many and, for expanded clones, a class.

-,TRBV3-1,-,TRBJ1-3,TGTGCCAGCAGCCAAGGAAGGAACTTAATGGGAAACACCATATATTTT,CASSQGRNLMGNTIYF
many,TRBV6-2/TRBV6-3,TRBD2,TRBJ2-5,TGTGCCAGCAGTTATCTGGCTAGCGGAGTAAAGTACTTC,CASSYLASGVKYF
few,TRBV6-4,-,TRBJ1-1,TGTGCCAGCAGTGACAGGTGGGGTGAAGCTTTCTTT,CASSDRWGEAFF
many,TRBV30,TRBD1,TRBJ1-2,TGTGCCTGGAGTGGCCGGGACAGATACTATGGCTACACCTTC,CAWSGRDRYYGYTF
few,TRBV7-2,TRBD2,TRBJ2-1,TGTGCCAGCAGCTCGGGACTACCCGCCTACAATGAGCAGTTCTTC,CASSSGLPAYNEQFF
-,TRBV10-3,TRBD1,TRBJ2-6,TGTGCCATCAGAGTCCACAGGGGGCAAGGGGCCAACGTCCTGACTTTC,CAIRVHRGQGANVLTF
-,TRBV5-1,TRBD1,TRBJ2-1,TGCGCCAGCAGCTTGGCCGTGGACAGGGGGAGTGCGCAGTTCTTC,CASSLAVDRGSAQFF
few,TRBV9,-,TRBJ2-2,TGTGCCAGCAGCTCCCGGACCCTTACCGGGGAGCTGTTTTTT,CASSSRTLTGELFF
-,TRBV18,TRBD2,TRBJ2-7,TGTGCCAGCTCCATAGCGGGAGGGAATGAGCAGTACTTC,CASSIAGGNEQYF
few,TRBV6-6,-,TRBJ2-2,TGTGCCAGCAGTTACAGGACTGTCGCGAACACCGGGGAGCTGTTTTTT,CASSYRTVANTGELFF
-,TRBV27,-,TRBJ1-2,TGTGCCAGCAGTCCCTCGGGCCCCCCTGCCTACACCTTC,CASSPSGPPAYTF
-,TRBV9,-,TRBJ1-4,TGTGCCAGCAGCTCCCAGACGGCAACTAATGAAAAACTGTTTTTT,CASSSQTATNEKLFF
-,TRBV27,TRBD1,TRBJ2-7,TGTGCCACCAGGACAGGGGGGGTCTACGAGCAGTACTTC,CATRTGGVYEQYF
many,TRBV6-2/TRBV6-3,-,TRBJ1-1,TGTGCCAGCAGTAGGACAGTCTCTGAAGCTTTCTTT,CASSRTVSEAFF
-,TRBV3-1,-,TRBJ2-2,TGTGCCAGCACCCAAGGTGGGGGAAAAAACACCGGGGAGCTGTTTTTT,CASTQGGGKNTGELFF
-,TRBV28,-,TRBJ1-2,TGTGCCAGCAGCTTCGGATCTCAGGCCAGCTATGGCTACACCTTC,CASSFGSQASYGYTF
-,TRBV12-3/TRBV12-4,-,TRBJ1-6,TGTGCCAGCAGTTTCGCCGGGACAAGGAATTCACCCCTCCACTTT,CASSFAGTRNSPLHF
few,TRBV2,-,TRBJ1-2,TGTGCCAGCAGTGGGTCCGGGGGAGGCTACACCTTC,CASSGSGGGYTF
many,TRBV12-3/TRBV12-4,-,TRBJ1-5,TGTGCCAGCAGCCTGACCCAGGGGCCCCAGCATTTT,CASSLTQGPQHF
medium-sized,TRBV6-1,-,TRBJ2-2,TGTGCCAGCAGCTGGGGACACAACACCGGGGAGCTGTTTTTT,CASSWGHNTGELFF
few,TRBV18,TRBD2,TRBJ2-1,TGTGCCAGCTCACCGACGGGCGGGGGGATCTACAATGAGCAGTTCTTC,CASSPTGGGIYNEQFF
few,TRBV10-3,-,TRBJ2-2,TGTGCCATCAGTGATCTCGGGGAGCTGTTTTTT,CAISDLGELFF
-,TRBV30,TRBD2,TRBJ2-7,TGTGCCTGGAGTGGGACTAGCGGCAGCCGGGGGGCCTACGAGCAGTACTTC,CAWSGTSGSRGAYEQYF
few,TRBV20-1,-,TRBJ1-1,TGCAGTGCTAGAGAATCTTCCATGAACACTGAAGCTTTCTTT,CSARESSMNTEAFF
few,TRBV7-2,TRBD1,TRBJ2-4,TGTGCCAGCAGCTTAGTAGACAGGGCTTTAGGCAAAAACATTCAGTACTTC,CASSLVDRALGKNIQYF
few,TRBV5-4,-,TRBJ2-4,TGTGCCTACTCGCTGGCCAAAAACATTCAGTACTTC,CAYSLAKNIQYF
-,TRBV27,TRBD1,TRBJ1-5,TGTGCCAGCAGATTGGGACAGGGAGGCAATCAGCCCCAGCATTTT,CASRLGQGGNQPQHF
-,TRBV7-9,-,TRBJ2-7,TGTGCCAGCAGCTTAGTTGGACGGTACGAGCAGTACTTC,CASSLVGRYEQYF
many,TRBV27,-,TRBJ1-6,TGTGCCAGCAGTTTTTCGCACAGTTCGGCGAGTTCACCCCTCCACTTT,CASSFSHSSASSPLHF
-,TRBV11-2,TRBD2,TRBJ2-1,TGTGCCAGCAGGGGGGGGAGCAATGAGCAGTTCTTC,CASRGGSNEQFF
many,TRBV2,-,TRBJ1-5,TGTGCCAGCAGTGAAGCGCGGGCAGTTTTTCAGCCCCAGCATTTT,CASSEARAVFQPQHF
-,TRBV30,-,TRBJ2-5,TGTGCCTGGAGTGTACAGGTTCGGAAGGCGTACTTC,CAWSVQVRKAYF
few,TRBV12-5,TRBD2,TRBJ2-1,TGTGCTAGTGGTTTGGTAAGGGTGCCCGAGTTGCGGGAGGGCTACAATGAGCAGTTCTTC,CASGLVRVPELREGYNEQFF
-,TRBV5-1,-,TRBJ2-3,TGCGCCAGCAGCTTGGATCTCCCTAGCACAGATACGCAGTATTTT,CASSLDLPSTDTQYF
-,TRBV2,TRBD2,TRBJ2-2,TGTGCCAGCACTGGGACTAGCGGGAGGAACACCGGGGAGCTGTTTTTT,CASTGTSGRNTGELFF
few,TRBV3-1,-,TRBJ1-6,TGTGCCAGCAGCCCTAATGGAAATTCACCCCTCCACTTT,CASSPNGNSPLHF
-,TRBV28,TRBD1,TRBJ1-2,TGTGCCAGCACCACCCCCTACAGGGGATTTGGCTACACCTTC,CASTTPYRGFGYTF
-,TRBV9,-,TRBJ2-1,TGTGCCAGCAGCGGAGGGAATTCACCTTACAATGAGCAGTTCTTC,CASSGGNSPYNEQFF
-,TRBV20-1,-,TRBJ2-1,TGCAGTGCTAGAGATAGCACCAGGTCCTACAATGAGCAGTTCTTC,CSARDSTRSYNEQFF
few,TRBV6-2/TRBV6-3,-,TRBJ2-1,TGTGCCAGCAGTCGGACAACCAAAAGCTACAATGAGCAGTTCTTC,CASSRTTKSYNEQFF
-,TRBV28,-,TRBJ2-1,TGTGCCAGCAGTCAAAGTCTCAATGAGCAGTTCTTC,CASSQSLNEQFF
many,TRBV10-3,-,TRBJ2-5,TGTGCCATCAGTGAGGGACAAGAGACCCAGTACTTC,CAISEGQETQYF
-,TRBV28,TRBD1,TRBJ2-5,TGTGCCAGCAGTTTAGGACAGGGGGGACTCGAGACCCAGTACTTC,CASSLGQGGLETQYF
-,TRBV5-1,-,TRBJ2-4,TGCGCCAGCAGCTTACAACCGGGACTAGCCAAAAACATTCAGTACTTC,CASSLQPGLAKNIQYF
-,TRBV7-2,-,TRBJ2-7,TGTGCCAGCAGCTTAGAGGGGAAAGAGCAGTACTTC,CASSLEGKEQYF
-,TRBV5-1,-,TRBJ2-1,TGCGCCAGCAGCGAGAACAATGAGCAGTTCTTC,CASSENNEQFF
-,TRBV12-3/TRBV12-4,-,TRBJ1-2,TGTGCCAGCAGCCGGACAGTTTATGGCTGCACCTTC,CASSRTVYGCTF
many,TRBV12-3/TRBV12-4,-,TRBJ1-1,TGTGCCAGCAGCACAGGGAGGTCCTATCTTAACACTGAAGCTTTCTTT,CASSTGRSYLNTEAFF
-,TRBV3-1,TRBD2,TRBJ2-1,TGTGCCAGCAGCCCATTGACTAGCGGGAGGGCCTCGGCGCAGTTCTTC,CASSPLTSGRASAQFF
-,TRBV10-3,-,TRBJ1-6,TGTGCCATCCGGGGGGGGCGAGATTCACCCCTCCACTTT,CAIRGGRDSPLHF
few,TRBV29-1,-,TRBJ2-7,TGCAGCGTTGAAATGGCGTACGAGCAGTACTTC,CSVEMAYEQYF
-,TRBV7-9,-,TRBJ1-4,TGTGCCAGCAGCTTAGCGGTTGCGGCAGCGACTAATGAAAAACTGTTTTTT,CASSLAVAAATNEKLFF
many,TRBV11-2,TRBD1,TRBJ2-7,TGTGCCAGCAGCCGATTAACGGGACAGCTCAGCTCCTACGAGCAGTACTTC,CASSRLTGQLSSYEQYF
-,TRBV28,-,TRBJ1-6,TGTGCCAGCAGTGAAATGCTAAATAATCCACCCCTCCACTTT,CASSEMLNNPPLHF
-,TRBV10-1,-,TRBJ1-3,TGCGCCAGCAGCCCCGACCCGGACGGCGTTGCTTCTGGAAACACCATATATTTT,CASSPDPDGVASGNTIYF
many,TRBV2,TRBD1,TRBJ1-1,TGTGCCAGCAGGGGGGGACAGGCCAACACTGAAGCTTTCTTT,CASRGGQANTEAFF
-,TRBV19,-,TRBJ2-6,TGTGCCAGTCTCGCCTCTGGGGCCAACGTCCTGACTTTC,CASLASGANVLTF
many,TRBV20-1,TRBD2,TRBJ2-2,TGCAGGCCGGCCGGCGGGAGGGCCAGCACCGGGGAGCTGTTTTTT,CRPAGGRASTGELFF
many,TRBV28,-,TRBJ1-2,TGTGCCAGCAGTAGCAACACAGGGAACTATGGCTACACCTTC,CASSSNTGNYGYTF
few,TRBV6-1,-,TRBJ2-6,TGTGCCAGCAGTGGAGGGACGTCCTCTGGGGCCAACGTCCTGACTTTC,CASSGGTSSGANVLTF